A single sample gave rise to the 23 T cell receptor beta chains below, sequenced in a study of cytomegalovirus exposure and HLA in healthy donors. PCR used 60 Vbeta primers and 13 Jbeta primers. Clones were sequenced by immunoSEQ multiplex PCR, and TCRdb holds only the in-frame ones, with some missing. The data hold around 170,000 clones, with over 80% observed a single time. The sequencing input was PBMCs. These receptors came from a man between 35 and 55 years old in good health and CMV-seropositive.

The chain couples TRBV7-6 to TRBJ2-7, with TRBD1 identical over 7 bases. This CDR3 has 16 residues. Germline trimming cut 0 bases from V and 0 bases from J; bases unmatched to any gene: 5. CDR1 and CDR2 (germline): SGHVS, FNYEAQ. CDR3 protein: CASSLAQGVGSYEQYF. CDR3 sequence (DNA): TGTGCCAGCAGCTTAGCTCAGGGGGTAGGCTCCTACGAGCAGTACTTC.

The genes are TRBV7-9 and TRBJ1-5; a possible D gene is TRBD1 (5 bases). The CDR3 contains 15 residues. Germline V gene data show CDR1 as SEHNR and CDR2 as FQNEAQ (reference sequence). The V gene lost 1 base and the J gene lost 7 bases, with 14 bases spanning the gap. CDR3 nucleotide sequence: TGTGCCAGCAGCTTAGGTCAGGGCCTTTGGCAGCCCCAGCATTTT. Protein sequence: CASSLGQGLWQPQHF.

The chain recombines TRBV5-1 with TRBJ1-5; the match to TRBD1 covers 7 bases. This CDR3 spans 12 amino acids. The trim removed 8 bases at V and 7 bases at J, leaving 6 bases unmatched. Germline values: CDR1 SGHRS, CDR2 YFSETQ. CDR3: CARKQGFQPQHF. In DNA form, the CDR3 reads TGCGCCAGAAAACAGGGGTTCCAGCCCCAGCATTTT.

The chain links TRBV10-3 to TRBJ2-3; no firm D call. The germline V gene has CDR1 ENHRY and CDR2 SYGVKD. V was shortened by 0 bases and J by 4 bases, with 8 bases between the two germline ends. The CDR3 totals 14 residues. The CDR3 DNA is TGTGCCATCAGTGAGTCTACCGACTCAGATACGCAGTATTTT. It specifies CAISESTDSDTQYF.

The V gene is TRBV7-3, the J gene TRBJ1-5, with D perhaps TRBD1 (5 bases). CDR3 length equals 14 residues. V was pared by 5 bases and J by 4 bases, with 12 bases between. In germline, CDR1 is SGHTA, CDR2 FQGTGA. This CDR3 reads CASSPSGANQPQHF. Here the CDR3 DNA reads TGTGCCAGCAGCCCCAGCGGGGCGAATCAGCCCCAGCATTTT.

V gene TRBV30 combines with J gene TRBJ1-1; D is unclear. CDR1 is GTSNPN, CDR2 SVGIG, per germline (reference sequence). The V gene lost 4 bases and the J gene lost 4 bases, with 10 bases spanning the gap. The CDR3 is 12 residues long. The CDR3 is CAWNFAGTEAFF. CDR3 coding DNA: TGTGCCTGGAATTTCGCGGGCACTGAAGCTTTCTTT.

The V and J genes are TRBV7-6 and TRBJ2-3; 14 bases match TRBD2. Trimming removed 1 base from V and 2 bases from J; junction bases left unmatched: 2. This CDR3 comprises 17 residues. Germline V CDR1 and CDR2: SGHVS, FNYEAQ. The DNA of the CDR3 is TGTGCCAGCAGCTTAGGGACTAGCGGGGGGTACACAGATACGCAGTATTTT. This codes for CASSLGTSGGYTDTQYF.

This clone has more than one count but fewer than ten. V gene TRBV5-1 combines with J gene TRBJ1-1; weak D call: TRBD1 (5 bases). With 2 bases removed from V and 2 bases from J, the gap between germline ends came to 7 bases. CDR3 length equals 13 residues. Looked up from germline, CDR1 is SGHRS and CDR2 is YFSETQ. As DNA, the CDR3 is TGCGCCAGCAGCTTAGGGGAAAACACTGAAGCTTTCTTT. Encoded protein: CASSLGENTEAFF.

The rearrangement joins TRBV6-5 to TRBJ1-4; D gene ambiguous. Germline V gene sequence: CDR1 MNHEY, CDR2 SVGAGI. With 2 bases removed from V and 2 bases from J, the gap between germline ends came to 6 bases. CDR3 size: 14 residues. The CDR3 DNA is TGTGCCAGCAGTTACGGCGGCACTAATGAAAAACTGTTTTTT. As protein: CASSYGGTNEKLFF.

The gene calls are TRBV7-3 and TRBJ1-1, with D possibly TRBD1 on 6 matching bases. The CDR3 is 13 residues long. V shed 3 bases and J shed 5 bases, with 10 bases lying between them. CDR1 and CDR2 (germline): SGHTA, FQGTGA. The CDR3, as DNA: TGTGCCAGCAGCTTGGTCAGGGGTACTGAAGCTTTCTTT. Protein sequence: CASSLVRGTEAFF.

This clone was seen a handful of times. The chain carries TRBV27 and TRBJ1-5, with TRBD1 matching over 7 bases. The germline V gene encodes CDR1 MNHEY and CDR2 SMNVEV (reference sequence). CDR3 length: 14 amino acids. With V trimmed by 3 bases and J by 7 bases, 6 bases remained unmatched. The chain's CDR3 is CASSFQGGGQPQHF. CDR3 nucleotides: TGTGCCAGCAGTTTCCAGGGGGGAGGACAGCCCCAGCATTTT.

The chain carries TRBV9 and TRBJ1-2, with D perhaps TRBD1 (6 bases). Germline V gene lookup returns CDR1 SGDLS and CDR2 YYNGEE. CDR3 length equals 13 residues. Deletions cut 4 bases from V and 7 bases from J, with 14 bases between. As DNA, the CDR3 is TGTGCCAGCAGCCTTACAGGGTCGGGTGGCTACACCTTC. It encodes CASSLTGSGGYTF.

This chain connects TRBV7-6 to TRBJ2-1; 11 bases fit TRBD2. V lost 5 bases to trimming and J lost 6 bases; unmatched junction nucleotides: 6. The CDR3 is 15 residues long. Germline CDR1 and CDR2: SGHVS and FNYEAQ. As DNA, the CDR3 is TGTGCCAGCAGCCCAATTAGCGGGGGGGCCAATGAGCAGTTCTTC. Protein product: CASSPISGGANEQFF. Complete variable domain (other parts from reference TRBV7-6 and TRBJ2-1): GAGVSQSPRYKVTKRGQDVALRCDPISGHVSLYWYRQALGQGPEFLTYFNYEAQQDKSGLPNDRFSAERPEGSISTLTIQRTEQRDSAMYRCASSPISGGANEQFFGPGTRLTVL.

The chain has TRBV19 and TRBJ1-3; 8 bases are shared with TRBD1. The CDR3 has 14 residues. J lost 4 bases, V lost 4 bases, and 3 bases had no gene match. In germline, CDR1 is LNHDA, CDR2 SQIVND (reference sequence). CDR3 amino acids: CASSTGGPGNTIYF. The CDR3, as DNA: TGTGCCAGTAGTACAGGGGGCCCCGGAAACACCATATATTTT.

This clone turned up a few times. The CDR3 region is CASSSRGGSEAFF. The CDR3 DNA is TGTGCCAGCAGCTCAAGGGGGGGGTCTGAAGCTTTCTTT. J is TRBJ1-1 and V is TRBV7-4; D may be TRBD1 (6 bases). This CDR3 has 13 amino acids. V was trimmed by 4 bases and J by 6 bases, leaving 12 bases between them. Germline V CDR1 and CDR2: SGHVT, SQSDAQ.

This clone was observed a few times. The chain links TRBV27 to TRBJ1-2; no reliable D call. The CDR3 has 12 amino acids. Germline-derived CDR1 and CDR2 are MNHEY and SMNVEV (reference sequence). V was trimmed by 5 bases and J by 7 bases, leaving 11 bases between them. The CDR3 nucleotides read TGTGCCAGCAGTGACGGGGTGAGTGGCTACACCTTC. Translation gives CASSDGVSGYTF.

This clone was observed once. The chain has TRBV29-1 and TRBJ2-3; 10 bases map to TRBD1. V lost 8 bases, J lost 3 bases, and 5 bases stayed unmatched. The CDR3 has 13 amino acids. Germline CDR1 is SQVTM and CDR2 is ANQGSEA. In nucleotides, the CDR3 is TGCAGCTTAGGGACAGGGGAAACAGATACGCAGTATTTT. It encodes CSLGTGETDTQYF.

The chain combines TRBV9 with TRBJ2-7; possibly TRBD2 for D (5 bases). CDR3 length: 13 amino acids. Trimming took 0 bases from V and 6 from J, leaving 10 bases between them. From germline, CDR1 is SGDLS and CDR2 YYNGEE. CDR3 amino acids: CASSVATRGEQYF. DNA of the CDR3: TGTGCCAGCAGCGTAGCTACCCGGGGCGAGCAGTACTTC. Using reference TRBV9 and TRBJ2-7 for the parts outside the CDR3, the full variable domain is DSGVTQTPKHLITATGQRVTLRCSPRSGDLSVYWYQQSLDQGLQFLIQYYNGEERAKGNILERFSAQQFPDLHSELNLSSLELGDSALYFCASSVATRGEQYFGPGTRLTVT.

V gene TRBV13 combines with J gene TRBJ2-5, with D maybe TRBD2 (6 bases). Looked up from germline, CDR1 is PRHDT and CDR2 is FYEKMQ (reference sequence). Between the trimmed V and J ends, which lost 5 bases and 3 bases, there was a span of 10 bases. There are 13 residues in the CDR3. The CDR3 DNA reads TGTGCCAGCAGCCCACCGGGAGAAGAGACCCAGTACTTC. It specifies CASSPPGEETQYF.

The chain carries TRBV6-5 and TRBJ2-7; 8 nucleotides line up with TRBD1. The germline CDR1 and CDR2 sequences are MNHEY and SVGAGI. The CDR3 totals 12 residues. V dropped 6 bases and J dropped 3; count of bases not matched to a gene: 1. The CDR3 sequence is CASRQGDYEQYF. The CDR3 bases are TGTGCCAGCAGACAGGGGGACTACGAGCAGTACTTC.

The genes are TRBV7-2 and TRBJ2-1; D is unclear. V shed 5 bases and J shed 9 bases, with 8 bases lying between them. CDR1 and CDR2 from the germline V gene are SGHTA and FQGNSA. The CDR3 length is 11 residues. CDR3 coding DNA: TGTGCCAGCAGCCCTAGTGGTGAGCAGTTCTTC. This encodes CASSPSGEQFF.

The V gene is TRBV9, the J gene TRBJ2-7; TRBD1 aligns across 7 bases. Looked up from germline, CDR1 is SGDLS and CDR2 is YYNGEE. V shed 0 bases, J shed 4 bases, and the junction held 7 bases outside the gene matches. The CDR3 length is 15 residues. The CDR3 region has the DNA TGTGCCAGCAGCGTAGCTCAAGGGGGCATATACGAGCAGTACTTC. It codes for CASSVAQGGIYEQYF.

V and J are TRBV5-1 and TRBJ2-4; 12 nucleotides agree with TRBD2. V was pared by 0 bases and J by 2 bases, with 6 bases of the junction left unmatched. CDR1 and CDR2 (germline): SGHRS, YFSETQ. The length of the CDR3 is 18 residues. CDR3 DNA: TGCGCCAGCAGCTTGGGGCGACTAGCGGGGGCGTCCAAAAACATTCAGTACTTC. Protein product: CASSLGRLAGASKNIQYF.